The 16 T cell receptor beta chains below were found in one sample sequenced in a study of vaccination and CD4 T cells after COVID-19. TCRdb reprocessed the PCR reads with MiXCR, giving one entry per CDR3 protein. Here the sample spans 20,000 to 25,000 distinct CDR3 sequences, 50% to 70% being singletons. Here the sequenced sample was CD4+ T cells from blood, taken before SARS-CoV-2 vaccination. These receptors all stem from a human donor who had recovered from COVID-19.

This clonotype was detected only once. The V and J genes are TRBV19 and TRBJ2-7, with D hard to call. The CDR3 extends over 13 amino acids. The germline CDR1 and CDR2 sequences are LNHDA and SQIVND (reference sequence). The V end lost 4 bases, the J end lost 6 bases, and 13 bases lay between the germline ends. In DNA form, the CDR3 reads TGTGCCAGTAGTAATCATAGGTTTGGCGAGCAGTACTTC. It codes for CASSNHRFGEQYF.

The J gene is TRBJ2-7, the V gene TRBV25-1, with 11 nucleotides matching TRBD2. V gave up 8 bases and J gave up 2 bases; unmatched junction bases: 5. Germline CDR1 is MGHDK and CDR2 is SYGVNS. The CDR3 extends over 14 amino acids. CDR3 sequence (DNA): TGTGCCAGCTGTAGCGGGAGGGCCCCCTACGAGCAGTACTTC. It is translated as CASCSGRAPYEQYF.

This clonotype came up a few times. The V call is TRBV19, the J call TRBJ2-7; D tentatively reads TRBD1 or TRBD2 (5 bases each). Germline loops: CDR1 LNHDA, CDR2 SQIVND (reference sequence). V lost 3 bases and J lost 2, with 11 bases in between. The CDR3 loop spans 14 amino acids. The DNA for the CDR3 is TGTGCCAGTAGTATGTACAGAGGGGCCTACGAGCAGTACTTC. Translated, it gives CASSMYRGAYEQYF.

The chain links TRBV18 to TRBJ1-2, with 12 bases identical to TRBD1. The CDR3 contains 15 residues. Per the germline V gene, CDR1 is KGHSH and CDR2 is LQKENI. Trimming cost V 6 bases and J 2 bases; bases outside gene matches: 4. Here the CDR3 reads CASSVGQGANYGYTF. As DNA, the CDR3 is TGTGCCAGCTCTGTGGGACAGGGGGCCAACTATGGCTACACCTTC.

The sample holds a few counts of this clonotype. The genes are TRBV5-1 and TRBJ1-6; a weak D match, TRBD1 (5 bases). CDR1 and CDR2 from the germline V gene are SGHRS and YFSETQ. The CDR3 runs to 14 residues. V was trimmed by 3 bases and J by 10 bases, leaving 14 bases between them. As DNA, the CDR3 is TGCGCCAGCAGCTCTAAGACGGGGCTCTCACCCCTCCACTTT. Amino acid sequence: CASSSKTGLSPLHF.

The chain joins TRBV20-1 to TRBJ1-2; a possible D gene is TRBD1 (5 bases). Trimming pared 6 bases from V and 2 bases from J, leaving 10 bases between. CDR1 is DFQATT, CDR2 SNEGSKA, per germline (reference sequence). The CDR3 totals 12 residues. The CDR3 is CSAYRGNYGYTF. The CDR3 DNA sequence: TGCAGTGCGTATAGGGGAAACTATGGCTACACCTTC.

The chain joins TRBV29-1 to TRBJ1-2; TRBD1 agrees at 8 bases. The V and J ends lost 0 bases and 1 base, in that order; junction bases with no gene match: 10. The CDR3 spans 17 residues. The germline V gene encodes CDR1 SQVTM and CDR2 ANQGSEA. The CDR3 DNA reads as TGCAGCGTTGAAGATCGGGCAGGGGGCCCTCATAACTATGGCTACACCTTC. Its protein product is CSVEDRAGGPHNYGYTF.

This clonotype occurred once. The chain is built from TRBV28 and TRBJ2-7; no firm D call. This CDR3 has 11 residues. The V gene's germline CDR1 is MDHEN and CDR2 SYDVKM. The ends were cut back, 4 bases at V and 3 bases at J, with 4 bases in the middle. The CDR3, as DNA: TGTGCCAGCAGTTCCAGCTACGAGCAGTACTTC. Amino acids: CASSSSYEQYF.

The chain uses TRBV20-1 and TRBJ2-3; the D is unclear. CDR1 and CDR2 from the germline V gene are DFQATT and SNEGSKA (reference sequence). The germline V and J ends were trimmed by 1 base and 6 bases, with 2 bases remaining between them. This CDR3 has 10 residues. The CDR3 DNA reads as TGCAGTGCTAGAGCCGATACGCAGTATTTT. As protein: CSARADTQYF.

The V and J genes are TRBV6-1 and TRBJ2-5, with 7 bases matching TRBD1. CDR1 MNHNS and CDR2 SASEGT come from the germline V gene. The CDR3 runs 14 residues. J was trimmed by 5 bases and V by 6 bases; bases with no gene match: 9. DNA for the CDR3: TGTGCCAGCAGAGAAACAGGGGATCGTGAGACCCAGTACTTC. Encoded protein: CASRETGDRETQYF.

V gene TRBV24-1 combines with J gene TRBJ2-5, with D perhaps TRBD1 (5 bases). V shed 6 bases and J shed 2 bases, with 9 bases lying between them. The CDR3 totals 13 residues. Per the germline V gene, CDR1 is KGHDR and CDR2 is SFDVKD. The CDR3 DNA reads TGTGCCACCAGTTATACAGGTCAAGAGACCCAGTACTTC. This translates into CATSYTGQETQYF.

In DNA form, the CDR3 reads TGTGCCAGTAGTATAGGACAGAGAAATCAGCCCCAGCATTTT. Its protein is CASSIGQRNQPQHF. The rearrangement joins TRBV19 to TRBJ1-5; tentative D call: TRBD1 (5 bases). Germline CDR1 is LNHDA and CDR2 is SQIVND (reference sequence). CDR3 length: 14 residues. Trimming removed 1 base from V and 4 bases from J, with 8 bases in between. The variable domain in full, with the rest retrieved from reference TRBV19 and TRBJ1-5, is DGGITQSPKYLFRKEGQNVTLSCEQNLNHDAMYWYRQDPGQGLRLIYYSQIVNDFQKGDIAEGYSVSREKKESFPLTVTSAQKNPTAFYLCASSIGQRNQPQHFGDGTRLSIL.

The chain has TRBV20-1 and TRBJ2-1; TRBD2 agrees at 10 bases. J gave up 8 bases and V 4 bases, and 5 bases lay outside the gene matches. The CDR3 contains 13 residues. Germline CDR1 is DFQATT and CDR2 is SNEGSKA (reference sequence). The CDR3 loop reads CSATPSGSHEQFF. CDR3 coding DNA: TGCAGTGCTACCCCTAGCGGGAGCCATGAGCAGTTCTTC.

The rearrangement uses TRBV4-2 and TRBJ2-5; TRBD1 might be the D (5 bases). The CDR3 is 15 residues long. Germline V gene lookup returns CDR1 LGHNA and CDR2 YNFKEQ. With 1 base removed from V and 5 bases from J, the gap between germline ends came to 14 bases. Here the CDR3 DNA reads TGTGCCAGCAGCCAAGGAAGTGGACAAATGGAGACCCAGTACTTC. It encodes CASSQGSGQMETQYF.

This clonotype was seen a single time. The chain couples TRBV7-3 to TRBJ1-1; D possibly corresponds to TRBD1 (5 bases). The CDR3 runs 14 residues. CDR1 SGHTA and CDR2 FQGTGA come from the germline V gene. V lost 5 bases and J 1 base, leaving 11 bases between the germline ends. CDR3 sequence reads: CASSPEGRNTEAFF. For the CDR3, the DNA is TGTGCCAGCAGCCCCGAGGGGAGGAACACTGAAGCTTTCTTT.

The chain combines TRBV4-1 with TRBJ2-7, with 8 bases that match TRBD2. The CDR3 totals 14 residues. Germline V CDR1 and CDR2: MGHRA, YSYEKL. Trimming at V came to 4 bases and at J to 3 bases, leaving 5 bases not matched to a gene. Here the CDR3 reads CASSLPGRGYEQYF. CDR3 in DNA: TGCGCCAGCAGCCTCCCCGGGAGGGGCTACGAGCAGTACTTC.